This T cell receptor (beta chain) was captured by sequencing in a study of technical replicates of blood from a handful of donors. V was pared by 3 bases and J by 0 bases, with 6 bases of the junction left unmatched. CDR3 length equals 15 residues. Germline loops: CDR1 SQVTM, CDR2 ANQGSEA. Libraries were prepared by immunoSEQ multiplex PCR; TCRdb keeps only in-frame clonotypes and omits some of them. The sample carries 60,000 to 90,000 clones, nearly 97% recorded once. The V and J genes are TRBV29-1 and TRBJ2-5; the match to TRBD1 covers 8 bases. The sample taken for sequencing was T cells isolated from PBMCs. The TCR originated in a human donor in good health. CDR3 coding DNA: TGCAGCGTTGATGGGACAGGCGTGTACCAAGAGACCCAGTACTTC. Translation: CSVDGTGVYQETQYF. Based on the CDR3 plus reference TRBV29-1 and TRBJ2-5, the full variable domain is SAVISQKPSRDICQRGTSLTIQCQVDSQVTMMFWYRQQPGQSLTLIATANQGSEATYESGFVIDKFPISRPNLTFSTLTVSNMSPEDSSIYLCSVDGTGVYQETQYFGPGTRLLVL.